What follows describes a single TCR beta chain. Its specificity is not known. The data belong to a study of cytomegalovirus exposure and HLA in healthy donors. In the study overall: About 85 million unique TCR sequences came from HLA-typed donors in an early release. Study findings and constraints: Most TCR sequences were seen very rarely across donors, but some public TCRs occurred in many.

There are 15 residues in the CDR3. PCR amplification relied on 60 Vbeta primers (plus 13 Jbeta primers). Measured with immunoSEQ multiplex PCR; TCRdb has only the in-frame clones, and not every one. The sample has 150,000 or so clones, 65% to 85% seen once. Though probably carrying unrecorded immune exposures, donors were nominally healthy at sampling. Input material: PBMCs. The receptor was derived from a man between 18 and 29 years old in good health and CMV-seronegative. This sequence joins TRBV21-1 and TRBJ1-1. TRBV21-1 is reported as a pseudogene. CDR3 loop: CASSKGSPGNTEAFF. The CDR3 region has the DNA TGTGCCAGCAGCAAGGGGAGCCCAGGGAACACTGAAGCTTTCTTT.